This T cell receptor beta chain was observed in a study of cytomegalovirus exposure and HLA in healthy donors. Turning to the study itself: From HLA-typed donors, an early data release held some 80 million unique TCRs.

The CDR3 has 15 amino acids. V lost 5 bases and J 5 bases, leaving 19 bases between the germline ends. Germline CDR1 reads SGHVS; CDR2 reads FNYEAQ. As concerns this clone: Its antigen is not known.

In the PCR, 60 Vbeta and 13 Jbeta primers were used. Repertoires were generated with immunoSEQ multiplex PCR, while TCRdb's copy carries only in-frame clones and drops some. The table records roughly 180,000 clones, 84% of them present only once. Findings and caveats of the study: Cytomegalovirus-associated status was assigned to some 180 TCR beta chains. An Asian-associated ancestry cluster reportedly showed fewer N-insertions than the approximately 700-donor mean in a later analysis. The authors assumed roughly uniform sequencing depth across donors for presence/absence analyses.

The sample comprised PBMCs. The chain carries TRBV7-6 and TRBJ2-7; the D gene is possibly TRBD2 (7 bases). This receptor was obtained from a girl under 10 years old in good health and CMV-seropositive. In DNA, the CDR3 is TGTGCCAGCAGCCCGAGCTTTGGGGGGGGCAACGAGCAGTACTTC. It is translated as CASSPSFGGGNEQYF.